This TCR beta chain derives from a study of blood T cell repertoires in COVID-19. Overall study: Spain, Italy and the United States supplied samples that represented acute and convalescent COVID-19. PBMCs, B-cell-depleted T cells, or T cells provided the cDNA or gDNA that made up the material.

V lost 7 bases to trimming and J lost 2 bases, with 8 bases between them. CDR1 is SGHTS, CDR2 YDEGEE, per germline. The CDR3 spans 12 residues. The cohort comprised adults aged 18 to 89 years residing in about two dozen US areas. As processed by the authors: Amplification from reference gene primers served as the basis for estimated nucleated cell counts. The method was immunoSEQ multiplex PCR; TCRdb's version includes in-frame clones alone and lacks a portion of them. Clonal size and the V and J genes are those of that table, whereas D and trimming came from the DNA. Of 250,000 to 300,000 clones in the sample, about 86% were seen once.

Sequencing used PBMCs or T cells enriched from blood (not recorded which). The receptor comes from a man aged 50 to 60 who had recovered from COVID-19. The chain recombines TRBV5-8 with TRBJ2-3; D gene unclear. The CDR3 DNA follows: TGTGCCAGCGCGCGGATCACAGATACGCAGTATTTT. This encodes CASARITDTQYF. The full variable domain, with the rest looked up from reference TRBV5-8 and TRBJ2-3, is EAGVTQSPTHLIKTRGQQATLRCSPISGHTSVYWYQQALGLGLQFLLWYDEGEERNRGNFPPRFSGRQFPNYSSELNVNALELEDSALYLCASARITDTQYFGPGTRLTVL.